Below, 20 T cell receptor beta chains from the same sample are listed, as sequenced in a study of vaccination and CD4 T cells after COVID-19 (dated by TCRdb to between 2021 and 2023). Their antigens are not known. Interpreted using the paper, the treatment or condition label stands for: roughly 11-day PBMC culture with coronavirus spike peptide pools or control peptides (ViraFEST assay). Libraries were constructed by PCR. TCRdb records Illumina iSeq 100 as the sequencer. TCR sequencing of DNA from cultured CD4+ T cells used the Oncomine TCR Beta short-read assay at the Johns Hopkins FTIC core. The raw public data were reprocessed by TCRdb itself: fastp quality trimming at Q25, MiXCR clonotype calling, in-frame beta chains only. One record per CDR3 amino acid sequence lists the most common genes and DNA. The sample has fewer than 15,000 distinct CDR3 sequences on record, 40% to 45% of them singletons. The biggest ten clones account for 9% to 9.5% of the sample.

The sample consisted of CD4+ T cells from blood, cultured in vitro. The receptors shown here come from a human donor who had recovered from COVID-19.

This chain connects TRBV2 to TRBJ2-7, with no clear D. CDR1 SNHLY and CDR2 FYNNEI come from the germline V gene. The germline V and J ends were trimmed by 4 bases and 3 bases, with 7 bases remaining between them. This CDR3 comprises 12 residues. The CDR3 sequence: CASSVSDYEQYF. In DNA form, the CDR3 reads TGTGCCAGCAGTGTATCAGACTACGAGCAGTACTTC.

This chain connects TRBV4-2 to TRBJ2-7; D assignment may be TRBD1 or TRBD2 (7 bases each). V lost 0 bases to trimming and J lost 2 bases, with 17 bases between them. The CDR3 covers 17 residues. CDR1 LGHNA and CDR2 YNFKEQ come from the germline V gene. The CDR3 is CASSQDGGQGVPYEQYF. The CDR3 coding sequence is TGTGCCAGCAGCCAAGACGGGGGGCAGGGGGTCCCCTACGAGCAGTACTTC.

The CDR3 DNA follows: TGTGCCAGCAGTGAGCGGGGGGGGCCCTACAATGAGCAGTTCTTC. It codes for CASSERGGPYNEQFF. The rearrangement joins TRBV6-4 to TRBJ2-1; 9 bases agree with TRBD2. Losses at the gene ends were 3 bases for V and 2 bases for J; bases not matched to a gene: 2. Germline V gene sequence: CDR1 MRHNA, CDR2 SNTAGT. This CDR3 region has 15 residues.

The chain carries TRBV4-2 and TRBJ1-1, with no clear D. CDR3 length equals 11 residues. Germline V lookup: CDR1 LGHNA, CDR2 YNFKEQ. The V and J ends lost 0 bases and 10 bases respectively, with 6 bases between them. Here the CDR3 DNA reads TGTGCCAGCAGCCAAGATGGCGGAGCTTTCTTT. It codes for CASSQDGGAFF.

This clonotype was counted between two and nine times. The chain links TRBV6-1 to TRBJ2-2; D is ambiguous. The germline V gene has CDR1 MNHNS and CDR2 SASEGT. The CDR3 consists of 17 residues. V lost 4 bases and J lost 3, with 18 bases in between. In nucleotides, the CDR3 is TGTGCCAGCAGTGGCCCCGGCGGATTGAGGTACACCGGGGAGCTGTTTTTT. Amino acid sequence: CASSGPGGLRYTGELFF.

J is TRBJ2-4 and V is TRBV6-2 or TRBV6-3, with a tentative D call TRBD1 (5 bases). In germline, CDR1 is MNHEY, CDR2 SVGEGT. Trimming removed 7 bases at V and 6 bases at J, with 16 bases between. This CDR3 has 14 amino acids. The CDR3 loop is CASTLWEGANIQYF. The CDR3 DNA reads as TGTGCCAGCACCCTGTGGGAAGGGGCAAACATTCAGTACTTC.

The chain has TRBV6-2 or TRBV6-3 and TRBJ1-5; D might be TRBD1 (6 bases). This CDR3 comprises 15 residues. V was shortened by 6 bases and J by 5 bases, with 17 bases between the two germline ends. Germline CDR1 reads MNHEY; CDR2 reads SVGEGT. The DNA of the CDR3 is TGTGCCAGCAGCAATGGGGGGGGCGGCCATCAGCCCCAGCATTTT. It encodes CASSNGGGGHQPQHF.

This clonotype was observed a handful of times. The genes are TRBV7-9 and TRBJ2-3; D is undetermined. This CDR3 has 17 residues. The V gene lost 2 bases and the J gene lost 0 bases, with 15 bases spanning the gap. CDR1 is SEHNR, CDR2 FQNEAQ, per germline (reference sequence). The CDR3 here is CASSLRAGGPSTDTQYF. The CDR3 DNA follows: TGTGCCAGCAGCTTACGGGCCGGCGGCCCCAGCACAGATACGCAGTATTTT.

This clonotype has only a few counts. V usage is TRBV20-1 and J usage is TRBJ1-1; D ambiguous. The ends were cut back, 3 bases at V and 7 bases at J, with 6 bases in the middle. This CDR3 spans 10 amino acids. CDR1 and CDR2 (germline): DFQATT, SNEGSKA (reference sequence). CDR3 bases: TGCAGTGCTAGCGGGAATGAAGCTTTCTTT. This sequence encodes CSASGNEAFF.

The V gene is TRBV15, the J gene TRBJ1-6; D might be TRBD1 (5 bases). Trimming stripped 6 bases from V and 10 bases from J, with 10 bases between. The germline V gene has CDR1 LNHNV and CDR2 YYDKDF (reference sequence). The CDR3 contains 12 residues. The CDR3 DNA sequence: TGTGCCACCAGTAGCAGGGAATCACCCCTCCACTTT. Its protein product is CATSSRESPLHF.

The gene calls are TRBV30 and TRBJ1-2; 9 nucleotides align to TRBD1. Germline V gene lookup returns CDR1 GTSNPN and CDR2 SVGIG (reference sequence). Unmatched junction bases numbered 14, after V lost 2 bases and J lost 4 bases. The CDR3 contains 17 residues. The CDR3 is CAWSFTGTGLQGYGYTF. DNA of the CDR3: TGTGCCTGGAGTTTCACCGGGACAGGGCTCCAGGGCTATGGCTACACCTTC.

This clonotype was seen a single time. The chain uses TRBV7-2 and TRBJ2-3; TRBD1 or TRBD2 may be the D gene (5 bases each). V was trimmed by 5 bases and J by 2 bases, leaving 14 bases between them. Germline values: CDR1 SGHTA, CDR2 FQGNSA. The CDR3 length is 15 residues. The CDR3 region is CASSTRGVDTDTQYF. The CDR3 coding sequence is TGTGCCAGCAGCACTCGAGGGGTGGACACAGATACGCAGTATTTT.

This chain connects TRBV27 to TRBJ1-4; no clear D. CDR3 length: 14 residues. Germline V gene data show CDR1 as MNHEY and CDR2 as SMNVEV (reference sequence). V was clipped by 3 bases and J by 3 bases, with 8 bases between them. Here the CDR3 reads CASSFLQSNEKLFF. The CDR3 bases are TGTGCCAGCAGTTTCCTACAATCTAATGAAAAACTGTTTTTT.

This chain connects TRBV6-4 to TRBJ1-1; D is unclear. Trimming removed 5 bases at V and 1 base at J, with 11 bases between. Germline V gene lookup returns CDR1 MRHNA and CDR2 SNTAGT. This CDR3 has 14 amino acids. Written as DNA, the CDR3 is TGTGCCAGCAGTACCGGGGAACCGAACACTGAAGCTTTCTTT. Translated, it gives CASSTGEPNTEAFF.

This rearrangement joins TRBV6-1 to TRBJ1-1; D is uncertain. The V end lost 6 bases, the J end lost 3 bases, and 14 bases lay between the germline ends. Germline V gene lookup returns CDR1 MNHNS and CDR2 SASEGT. The CDR3 totals 14 residues. For the CDR3, the DNA is TGTGCCAGCAGGTATGGCAGAGTTGACACTGAAGCTTTCTTT. It codes for CASRYGRVDTEAFF.

This chain joins TRBV7-2 and TRBJ2-1, with D uncertain. This CDR3 contains 12 residues. Germline V gives CDR1 SGHTA, CDR2 FQGNSA. V lost 2 bases, J lost 8 bases, and 7 bases lay in between. The CDR3 DNA reads as TGTGCCAGCAGCTTACGTAAGGATGAGCAGTTCTTC. This encodes CASSLRKDEQFF.

This clonotype was observed a handful of times. The rearrangement joins TRBV6-1 to TRBJ2-7, with 11 nucleotides matching TRBD2. V lost 6 bases, J lost 4 bases, and 17 bases stayed unmatched. Germline lookup yields CDR1 MNHNS and CDR2 SASEGT. This CDR3 has 18 amino acids. DNA for the CDR3: TGTGCCAGCAGCGTCGACAGGGGACTTAGCGGGAGGGCTTACGAGCAGTACTTC. Its protein product is CASSVDRGLSGRAYEQYF.

The chain employs TRBV6-5 and TRBJ1-5; D unresolved. This CDR3 has 15 amino acids. V lost 0 bases, J lost 5 bases, and 11 bases lay in between. Per the germline V gene, CDR1 is MNHEY and CDR2 is SVGAGI. CDR3 amino acids: CASSYSQASDQPQHF. The CDR3, as DNA: TGTGCCAGCAGTTACTCGCAGGCGAGTGATCAGCCCCAGCATTTT.

This clonotype was seen a few times. The rearrangement joins TRBV30 to TRBJ1-2; the match to TRBD1 covers 7 bases. This CDR3 is built from 14 residues. Per germline, CDR1 GTSNPN and CDR2 SVGIG (reference sequence). V lost 7 bases to trimming and J lost 4 bases; unmatched junction nucleotides: 12. This chain's CDR3 is CASPRQGLSYGYTF. The CDR3 DNA reads TGTGCCTCCCCCAGACAGGGCCTGAGCTATGGCTACACCTTC.

J is TRBJ2-7 and V is TRBV6-5; D not resolved. The CDR3 length is 13 residues. In germline, CDR1 is MNHEY, CDR2 SVGAGI. Trimming removed 4 bases at V and 10 bases at J, with 17 bases between. CDR3 loop: CASSFISTATQYF. CDR3 DNA sequence: TGTGCCAGCAGTTTCATCTCGACGGCTACCCAGTACTTC.